This T cell receptor (beta chain) was obtained from a study of T cells in Graves' hyperthyroidism and ophthalmopathy. Diagnoses were established using clinical symptoms, serum thyroxine and TRAb, thyroid ultrasound and orbital computed tomography. Findings of the study overall: It was a median about 7.1 months before onset that the model predicted ophthalmopathy. In blood, most of the thyroid clonotypes expanded above 0.001 were also present.

The investigators amplified TCR beta CDR3 regions from RNA transcripts. The HTBI primer set served for first-round RT-PCR of the TCR CDR3. TCRdb ran MiXCR on the multiplex PCR reads and lists one entry per CDR3 protein. The sample lists approximately 640,000 distinct CDR3 sequences; 17% were seen once. The CDR3 runs to 13 residues. Germline CDR1 MDHEN, CDR2 SYDVKM. J gave up 7 bases and V 7 bases, and 4 bases lay outside the gene matches. This clonotype has at least ten counts. The antigen is not known. What was sequenced was blood. The V call is TRBV28, the J call TRBJ1-6; 7 bases map to TRBD1. The sequence was collected from a man in his fifties or sixties with Graves' hyperthyroidism. The DNA of the CDR3 is TGTGCCAGCAACAGACAGGGAAATTCACCCCTCCACTTT. It yields the protein CASNRQGNSPLHF.